This T cell receptor beta chain was retrieved from a study of shared clonotypes between healthy human individuals. Study as a whole: Each donor's CD8 memory used one plate, CD8 naive two, each CD4 subset three. Points from the study as a whole: Sharing across four donors was seen in around 5.1% of naive CD4 clonotypes. Rarefaction demonstrated incomplete sorted-subset sequencing despite large depth.

Deep was the level used in running the assay. Using immunoSEQ multiplex PCR, the repertoire was profiled, and TCRdb retains in-frame clones only, with some absent. The sample records over a million clones, roughly 97% being singletons. Note on this clone: Its specificity is unknown.

The TCR sequence derives from a man aged 25 to 40 in good health. Sequencing was carried out using naive CD4+ T cells sorted from blood. Described subset: CD45RA+ positively selected.

The CDR3 sequence: CSVEEHLAVIGNEQFF. CDR3 nucleotide sequence: TGCAGCGTTGAAGAACACCTAGCGGTTATCGGCAATGAGCAGTTCTTC. The chain combines TRBV29-1 with TRBJ2-1; 7 bases align to TRBD2. The germline CDR1 and CDR2 sequences are SQVTM and ANQGSEA. V lost 0 bases, J lost 6 bases, and 11 bases stayed unmatched. This CDR3 has 16 amino acids.